This is a list of T cell receptor beta chains from one sample in a study of blood T cell repertoires in COVID-19. The assay was immunoSEQ multiplex PCR, and TCRdb's table has in-frame clones only and misses some. The top ten hold 6.2% of the sample, which has under 250,000 clones, 70% to 90% seen once. Sequenced sample: peripheral blood. The source of these receptors is a man aged 55-75 years with acute or convalescent COVID-19. Both conserved end residues are part of each CDR3. Each record gives: D gene, J gene, V gene, clone size, CDR3 DNA, CDR3 protein. The D gene is left open where the match is weak. For some rows the clone size is stated as once, few or many, or as a class when expanded; others skip it.

d_call: TRBD1; j_call: TRBJ1-5; v_call: TRBV6-2/TRBV6-3; clone_size: NA; cdr3_nt: TGTGCCAGCAGTTCAACAGGGGGGACTTACCGTAATAGCAATCAGCCCCAGCATTTT; cdr3_aa: CASSSTGGTYRNSNQPQHF
d_call: NA; j_call: TRBJ1-1; v_call: TRBV5-1; clone_size: few; cdr3_nt: TGCGCCAGCAGCTTGAGTCGGGCGGGAATGCCTGAAGCTTTCTTT; cdr3_aa: CASSLSRAGMPEAFF
d_call: NA; j_call: TRBJ1-2; v_call: TRBV30; clone_size: NA; cdr3_nt: TGTGCCTGGAGCAGACAGGCAGAAAACTATGGCTACACCTTC; cdr3_aa: CAWSRQAENYGYTF
d_call: NA; j_call: TRBJ1-4; v_call: TRBV9; clone_size: NA; cdr3_nt: TGTGCCAGCAGCGTAGCGGGTGCGGGCGAGGAAAAACTGTTTTTT; cdr3_aa: CASSVAGAGEEKLFF
d_call: TRBD1; j_call: TRBJ1-6; v_call: TRBV6-6; clone_size: NA; cdr3_nt: TGTGCCAGCAGCCTCTCGCCAGGGACAGAAAATTCACCCCTCCACTTT; cdr3_aa: CASSLSPGTENSPLHF
d_call: TRBD1; j_call: TRBJ2-5; v_call: TRBV7-3; clone_size: NA; cdr3_nt: TGTGCCAGCAGCTCCGGGACAGGAGGGGAAAAGACCCAGTACTTC; cdr3_aa: CASSSGTGGEKTQYF
d_call: NA; j_call: TRBJ1-2; v_call: TRBV10-3; clone_size: once; cdr3_nt: TGTGCCATCAGTCAGGGGATCGGCTACACCTTC; cdr3_aa: CAISQGIGYTF
d_call: NA; j_call: TRBJ1-5; v_call: TRBV5-1; clone_size: few; cdr3_nt: TGCGCCAGTTCGATAGAGGGGGATCGGCCCCAGCATTTT; cdr3_aa: CASSIEGDRPQHF
d_call: NA; j_call: TRBJ2-5; v_call: TRBV11-3; clone_size: NA; cdr3_nt: TGTGCCAGCAGCTTAACGGACAGACAAGAGACCCAGTACTTC; cdr3_aa: CASSLTDRQETQYF
d_call: NA; j_call: TRBJ2-1; v_call: TRBV2; clone_size: NA; cdr3_nt: TGTGCCAGCAGCCCCTGGACTACTCAAAGGGGCAATGAGCAGTTCTTC; cdr3_aa: CASSPWTTQRGNEQFF
d_call: TRBD1; j_call: TRBJ2-5; v_call: TRBV7-8; clone_size: NA; cdr3_nt: TGTGCCAGCAGTCCTAACGAGGGACAGGGGGCCCAGTACTTC; cdr3_aa: CASSPNEGQGAQYF
d_call: TRBD2; j_call: TRBJ2-3; v_call: TRBV28; clone_size: NA; cdr3_nt: TGTGCCAGCAGTTTAGCGACTAGCCAATTCCAGTATTTT; cdr3_aa: CASSLATSQFQYF
d_call: NA; j_call: TRBJ1-1; v_call: TRBV12-3/TRBV12-4; clone_size: NA; cdr3_nt: TGTGCCAGCAGTTTAGCCCTGACAGGTGAAGCTTTCTTT; cdr3_aa: CASSLALTGEAFF
d_call: NA; j_call: TRBJ1-1; v_call: TRBV28; clone_size: NA; cdr3_nt: TGTGCCAGCAGTTTTTATCAGGCGTTGAACACTGAAGCTTTCTTT; cdr3_aa: CASSFYQALNTEAFF
d_call: NA; j_call: TRBJ1-4; v_call: TRBV7-9; clone_size: NA; cdr3_nt: TGTGCCAGCAGCTCCTTGGAGCCTAATGAAAAACTGTTTTTT; cdr3_aa: CASSSLEPNEKLFF
d_call: NA; j_call: TRBJ1-2; v_call: TRBV19; clone_size: NA; cdr3_nt: TGTGCCAGTAGTGACGGACAGAACTATGGCTACACCTTC; cdr3_aa: CASSDGQNYGYTF
d_call: NA; j_call: TRBJ2-2; v_call: TRBV5-1; clone_size: NA; cdr3_nt: TGCGCCAGCAGCTGGAGGGTACAGGCCAACACCGGGGAGCTGTTTTTT; cdr3_aa: CASSWRVQANTGELFF
d_call: NA; j_call: TRBJ2-3; v_call: TRBV5-8; clone_size: NA; cdr3_nt: TGTGCCAGCAGCTTTATTAGCGGAAGCACAGATACGCAGTATTTT; cdr3_aa: CASSFISGSTDTQYF
d_call: TRBD2; j_call: TRBJ2-3; v_call: TRBV4-2; clone_size: NA; cdr3_nt: TGTGCCAGCAGCCTCACTAGCGGGAGAGTCGGCACTGATACGCAGTATTTT; cdr3_aa: CASSLTSGRVGTDTQYF
d_call: TRBD2; j_call: TRBJ2-1; v_call: TRBV19; clone_size: few; cdr3_nt: TGTGCCAGTAGGGCGTGGGCTAGCGGCAACAATGAGCAGTTCTTC; cdr3_aa: CASRAWASGNNEQFF
d_call: NA; j_call: TRBJ1-2; v_call: TRBV18; clone_size: NA; cdr3_nt: TGTGCCAGCTCACCAGGGGTAGGGGACTATGGCTACACCTTC; cdr3_aa: CASSPGVGDYGYTF
d_call: TRBD2; j_call: TRBJ2-1; v_call: TRBV12-5; clone_size: NA; cdr3_nt: TGTGCTAGTGGTTTGGTACAAGGGCTAGCGGGATGGAATCAGTTCTTC; cdr3_aa: CASGLVQGLAGWNQFF
d_call: TRBD2; j_call: TRBJ2-5; v_call: TRBV6-1; clone_size: few; cdr3_nt: TGTGCCAGCAGTGAAGAGTTAGCGGGAGGGGAACAAGAGACCCAGTACTTC; cdr3_aa: CASSEELAGGEQETQYF
d_call: TRBD1; j_call: TRBJ1-1; v_call: TRBV19; clone_size: once; cdr3_nt: TGTGCCAGTGCAGGACAGGGGGCGACGGAAGCTTTCTTT; cdr3_aa: CASAGQGATEAFF
d_call: TRBD2; j_call: TRBJ2-1; v_call: TRBV24-1; clone_size: NA; cdr3_nt: TGTGCCACCAGTGATCCGTCGGTAGCGGGGCCCCTCGGTGAGCAGTTCTTC; cdr3_aa: CATSDPSVAGPLGEQFF
d_call: NA; j_call: TRBJ2-7; v_call: TRBV3-1/TRBV3-2; clone_size: NA; cdr3_nt: TGTGCCAGCAGCTCCGGAAAGGGGCGGGAGCAGTACTTC; cdr3_aa: CASSSGKGREQYF
d_call: TRBD1; j_call: TRBJ2-6; v_call: TRBV4-3; clone_size: once; cdr3_nt: TGCGCCAGCAGCCAAGATCTTCGACAGGGCATTCTCTCTGGGGCCAACGTCCTGACTTTC; cdr3_aa: CASSQDLRQGILSGANVLTF